This passage covers 11 T cell receptor beta chains from one sample sequenced in a study of blood T cell repertoires in COVID-19. The repertoire was sequenced with immunoSEQ multiplex PCR; TCRdb's copy has only in-frame clones and lacks some. The profile shows over 150,000 clones, over 70% of them singletons. Specimen: peripheral blood. The receptors come from a woman in her sixties or seventies with acute or convalescent COVID-19.

The table lists this clone with a few counts. This chain uses TRBV11-2 with TRBJ1-1, with D maybe TRBD1 (5 bases). The CDR3 sequence is 16 residues long. Germline V CDR1 and CDR2: SGHAT, FQNNGV. The ends were cut back, 1 base at V and 4 bases at J, with 16 bases in the middle. In DNA form, the CDR3 reads TGTGCCAGCAGCTTAGTACTCGGGGGTGGCGGCACTGAAGCTTTCTTT. The encoded protein is CASSLVLGGGGTEAFF.

V and J are TRBV10-1 and TRBJ2-7, with TRBD1 identical over 7 bases. The CDR3 has 13 residues. Looked up from germline, CDR1 is WNHNN and CDR2 is SYGVQD (reference sequence). With V trimmed by 10 bases and J by 5 bases, 11 bases remained unmatched. CDR3 amino acids: CANPTGNWDEQYF. CDR3 DNA: TGCGCCAACCCGACAGGGAATTGGGACGAGCAGTACTTC.

This clone was seen a single time. The chain links TRBV2 to TRBJ2-5; TRBD2 agrees at 7 bases. The CDR3 extends over 14 amino acids. Germline CDR1 SNHLY, CDR2 FYNNEI. Trimming cost V 6 bases and J 3 bases; bases outside gene matches: 7. CDR3 nucleotide sequence: TGTGCCAGCAGGACGCCCGCGGGGGAAGAGACCCAGTACTTC. Protein sequence: CASRTPAGEETQYF.

This chain uses TRBV7-2 with TRBJ2-5; a weak D match, TRBD1 (6 bases). Trimming left V 1 base short and J 1 base short, with 10 bases between. Germline V CDR1 and CDR2: SGHTA, FQGNSA. The CDR3 has 15 residues. CDR3 sequence (DNA): TGTGCCAGCAGCTTAGAAGGGGGTTTCCAAGAGACCCAGTACTTC. It specifies CASSLEGGFQETQYF.

This clone was detected only a few times. V gene TRBV7-2 combines with J gene TRBJ2-7, with D possibly matching TRBD1 (6 bases). V was clipped by 2 bases and J by 4 bases, with 12 bases between them. Germline values: CDR1 SGHTA, CDR2 FQGNSA. The CDR3 runs 14 residues. Written as DNA, the CDR3 is TGTGCCAGCAGCTTAAGGGGGTTTGGGTACGAGCAGTACTTC. Protein: CASSLRGFGYEQYF.

This rearrangement joins TRBV29-1 to TRBJ2-1; perhaps TRBD1 as D (6 bases). This CDR3 spans 14 amino acids. CDR1 and CDR2 from the germline V gene are SQVTM and ANQGSEA. With 2 bases removed from V and 9 bases from J, the gap between germline ends came to 17 bases. In DNA, the CDR3 is TGCAGCGTTGAAAGGCAGGGGACGGATCTTGAGCAGTTCTTC. It yields the protein CSVERQGTDLEQFF.

In its sample, this clone was seen once. The chain couples TRBV30 to TRBJ1-2; tentative D call: TRBD1 (5 bases). The CDR3 is 13 amino acids. CDR1 GTSNPN and CDR2 SVGIG come from the germline V gene (reference sequence). Trimming cost V 2 bases and J 8 bases, with 15 bases left between them. In DNA, the CDR3 is TGTGCCTGGAGTAGGACACCAGAAAGGGGCTACACCTTC. It codes for CAWSRTPERGYTF. Complete variable domain (other parts from reference TRBV30 and TRBJ1-2): SQTIHQWPATLVQPVGSPLSLECTVEGTSNPNLYWYRQAAGRGLQLLFYSVGIGQISSEVPQNLSASRPQDRQFILSSKKLLLSDSGFYLCAWSRTPERGYTFGSGTRLTVV.

J is TRBJ1-1 and V is TRBV5-1; the D gene is possibly TRBD1 (5 bases). The CDR3 is 16 residues long. Germline CDR1 SGHRS, CDR2 YFSETQ. Trimming left V 0 bases short and J 1 base short, with 13 bases between. This chain's CDR3 is CASSLDGGRANTEAFF. CDR3 bases: TGCGCCAGCAGCTTGGACGGGGGACGGGCGAACACTGAAGCTTTCTTT.

The V and J genes are TRBV5-4 and TRBJ2-1, with D unresolved. Between the trimmed V and J ends, which lost 4 bases and 8 bases, there was a span of 13 bases. The germline V gene encodes CDR1 SGHNT and CDR2 YYREEE (reference sequence). CDR3 length: 13 amino acids. CDR3 in DNA: TGTGCCAGCAGCCCCGGTATTTCCGATGAGCAGTTCTTC. This sequence encodes CASSPGISDEQFF.

The chain uses TRBV5-1 and TRBJ1-6; the match to TRBD1 covers 7 bases. With 3 bases clipped from V and 7 bases from J, the junction kept 4 bases outside the gene matches. This CDR3 spans 14 amino acids. Germline V gene lookup returns CDR1 SGHRS and CDR2 YFSETQ. The CDR3 loop reads CASSWIQGNSPLHF. For the CDR3, the DNA is TGCGCCAGCAGCTGGATACAGGGGAATTCACCCCTCCACTTT.

The chain's CDR3 is CASSRDTRNTGELFF. The CDR3 bases are TGTGCCAGCAGTAGGGACACGAGGAACACCGGGGAGCTGTTTTTT. J is TRBJ2-2 and V is TRBV6-2 or TRBV6-3; D possibly corresponds to TRBD1 (6 bases). Germline CDR1 reads MNHEY; CDR2 reads SVGEGT. V lost 5 bases and J 1 base, leaving 11 bases between the germline ends. This CDR3 has 15 amino acids.